The T cell receptor (beta chain) described here comes from a study of response to subunit inactivated influenza vaccine (dated by TCRdb to between 2017 and 2018). Broadly, across the study: To follow how T cells responded to a trivalent subunit inactivated influenza vaccine, the researchers relied on deep quantitative profiling of the T cell receptor repertoire.

Broad study findings and their caveats: According to the authors, only a limited number of new T cells may be recruited by each seasonal influenza vaccination.

About this clonotype itself: The target of this receptor is not known. Per-base quality was not reported, and no clone a single base away is much larger than it.

The library was made by RT-PCR. Sequenced using an Illumina HiSeq 2500. The raw public reads went through TCRdb reprocessing: fastp at Q25, MiXCR clone calling, in-frame beta chains kept. Every entry covers one CDR3 protein and lists the most common genes and DNA from its rows. The table for this sample lists a few hundred thousand distinct CDR3 sequences; about 14% of them were counted only once. The ten top clones hold around 10% of the sample. The cysteine opens and the phenylalanine closes a CDR3 of 14 amino acids. Kept here is only the CDR3 DNA, which spans 42 bases and is read in frame from base 1. V was cut back by 7 bases and J by 2 bases, leaving a gap of 12 bases between them. According to the germline V gene (reference sequence), CDR1 reads LNHDA and CDR2 reads SQIVND.

Sequenced material: PBMCs from blood, taken 11 to 12 days after vaccination. The clonotype was recovered from a man between 45 and 60 years old who received an inactivated influenza vaccine. Donor details come from another sample of the same person, matched by shared clones. The receptor chain draws on TRBV19 and TRBJ2-1, with the D gene call left open. For the CDR3, the sequence is CASIGPLPYNEQFF. DNA sequence: TGTGCCAGTATAGGGCCTCTACCCTACAATGAGCAGTTCTTC.